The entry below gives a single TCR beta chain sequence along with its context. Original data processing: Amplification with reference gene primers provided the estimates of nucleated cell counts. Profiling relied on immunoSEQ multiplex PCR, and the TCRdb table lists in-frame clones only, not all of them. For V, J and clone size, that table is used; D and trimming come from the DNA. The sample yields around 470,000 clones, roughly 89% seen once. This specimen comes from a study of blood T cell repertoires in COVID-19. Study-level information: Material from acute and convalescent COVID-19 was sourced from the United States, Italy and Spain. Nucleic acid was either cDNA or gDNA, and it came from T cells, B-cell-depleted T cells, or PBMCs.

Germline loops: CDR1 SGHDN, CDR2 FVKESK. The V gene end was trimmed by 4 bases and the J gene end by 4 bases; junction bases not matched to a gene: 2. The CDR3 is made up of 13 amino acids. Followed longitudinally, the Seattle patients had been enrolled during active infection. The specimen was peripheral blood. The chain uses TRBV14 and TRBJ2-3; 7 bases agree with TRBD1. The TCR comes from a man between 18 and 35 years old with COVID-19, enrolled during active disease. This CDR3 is CASSPGTADTQYF. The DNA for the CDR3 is TGTGCCAGCAGCCCAGGGACAGCAGATACGCAGTATTTT.